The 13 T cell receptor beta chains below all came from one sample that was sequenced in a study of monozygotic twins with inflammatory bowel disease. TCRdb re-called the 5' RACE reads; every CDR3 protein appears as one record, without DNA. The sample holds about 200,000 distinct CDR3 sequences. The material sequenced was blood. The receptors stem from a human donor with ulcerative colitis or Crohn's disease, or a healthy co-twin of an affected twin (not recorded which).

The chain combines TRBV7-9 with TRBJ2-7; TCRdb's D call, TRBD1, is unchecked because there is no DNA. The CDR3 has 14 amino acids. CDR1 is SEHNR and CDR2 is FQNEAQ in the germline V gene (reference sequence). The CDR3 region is CASRREGGSYEQYF.

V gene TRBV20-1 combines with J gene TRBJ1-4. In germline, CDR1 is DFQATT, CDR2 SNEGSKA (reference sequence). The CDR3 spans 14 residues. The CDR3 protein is CSAREGTSDEKLFF.

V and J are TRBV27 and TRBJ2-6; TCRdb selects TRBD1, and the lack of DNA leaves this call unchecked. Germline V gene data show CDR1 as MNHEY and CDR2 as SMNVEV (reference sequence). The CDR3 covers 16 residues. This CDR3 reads CASSGTTGRRSRVLTF.

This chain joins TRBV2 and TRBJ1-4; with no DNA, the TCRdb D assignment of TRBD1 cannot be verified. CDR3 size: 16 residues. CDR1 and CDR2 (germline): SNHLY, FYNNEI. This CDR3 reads CASSEAGQGSVEKLFF.

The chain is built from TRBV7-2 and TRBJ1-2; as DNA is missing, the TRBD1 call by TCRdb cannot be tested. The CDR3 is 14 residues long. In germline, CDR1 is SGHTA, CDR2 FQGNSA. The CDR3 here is CASSPLPGQGPHTF.

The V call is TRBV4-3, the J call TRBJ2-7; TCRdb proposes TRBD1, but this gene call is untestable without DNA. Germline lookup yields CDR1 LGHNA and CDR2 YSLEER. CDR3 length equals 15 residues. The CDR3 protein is CASSQERAGAAEQYF.

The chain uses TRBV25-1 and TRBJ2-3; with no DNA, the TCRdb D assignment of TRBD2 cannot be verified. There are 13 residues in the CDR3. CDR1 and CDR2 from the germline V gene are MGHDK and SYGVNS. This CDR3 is CASRTKLEGTQYF.

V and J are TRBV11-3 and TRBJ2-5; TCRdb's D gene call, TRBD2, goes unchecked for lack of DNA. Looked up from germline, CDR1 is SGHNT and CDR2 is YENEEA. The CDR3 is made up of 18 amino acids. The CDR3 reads CASSLSGEAGEDQETQYF.

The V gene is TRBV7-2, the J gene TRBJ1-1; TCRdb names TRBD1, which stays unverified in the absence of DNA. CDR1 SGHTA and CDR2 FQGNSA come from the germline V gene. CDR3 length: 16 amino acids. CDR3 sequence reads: CASSLPTQGMNTEAFF.

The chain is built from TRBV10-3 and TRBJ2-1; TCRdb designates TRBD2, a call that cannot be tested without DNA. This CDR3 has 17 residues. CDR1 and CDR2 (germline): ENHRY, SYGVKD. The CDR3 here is CAISETSGFVSYNEQFF.

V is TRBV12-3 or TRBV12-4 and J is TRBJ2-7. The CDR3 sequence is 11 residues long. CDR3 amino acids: CASSLMGEQYF.

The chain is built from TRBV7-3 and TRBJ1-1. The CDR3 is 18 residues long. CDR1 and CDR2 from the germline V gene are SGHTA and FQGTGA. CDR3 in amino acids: CASSLSVRVLALNTEAFF. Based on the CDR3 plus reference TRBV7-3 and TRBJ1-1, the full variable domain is GAGVSQTPSNKVTEKGKYVELRCDPISGHTALYWYRQSLGQGPEFLIYFQGTGAADDSGLPNDRFFAVRPEGSVSTLKIQRTERGDSAVYLCASSLSVRVLALNTEAFFGQGTRLTVV.

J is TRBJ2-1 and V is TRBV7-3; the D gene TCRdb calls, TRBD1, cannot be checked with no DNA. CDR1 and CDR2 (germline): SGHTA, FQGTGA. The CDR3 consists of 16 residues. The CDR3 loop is CASSLTGGTGRNEQFF.